The 4 T cell receptor beta chains given below trace back to one sample, sequenced in a study of glioma-infiltrating T cells after dendritic cell vaccination. Only in-frame clones appear in the TCRdb table, and some are missing; sequencing was by immunoSEQ multiplex PCR. The repertoire holds about 82,000 clones, with 70% to 90% as singletons. Source: blood, taken before dendritic cell vaccination. These receptors were taken from a human donor with glioblastoma.

This clone ranks as medium-sized. The chain carries TRBV6-1 and TRBJ2-3; perhaps TRBD2 as D (5 bases). V was trimmed by 8 bases and J by 4 bases, leaving 19 bases between them. Germline CDR1 reads MNHNS; CDR2 reads SASEGT. This CDR3 has 15 amino acids. DNA for the CDR3: TGTGCCAGCGCAGGAATATCTTCCGGGGCAGATACGCAGTATTTT. This translates into CASAGISSGADTQYF.

This rearrangement joins TRBV30 to TRBJ1-1; D is unclear. The CDR3 has 12 amino acids. With 4 bases removed from V and 3 bases from J, the gap between germline ends came to 9 bases. Germline loops: CDR1 GTSNPN, CDR2 SVGIG (reference sequence). The CDR3 nucleotides are TGTGCCTGGACCGAGAGGTACACTGAAGCTTTCTTT. Its protein product is CAWTERYTEAFF.

This sequence joins TRBV5-1 and TRBJ2-7; D ambiguous. The germline V gene has CDR1 SGHRS and CDR2 YFSETQ. The CDR3 covers 15 residues. The germline V and J ends were trimmed by 2 bases and 3 bases, with 15 bases remaining between them. CDR3 region: CASSLGEPPRYEQYF. DNA for the CDR3: TGCGCCAGCAGCTTAGGAGAACCCCCTCGCTACGAGCAGTACTTC.

The J gene is TRBJ2-5, the V gene TRBV6-5; 9 bases line up with TRBD1. Germline CDR1 is MNHEY and CDR2 is SVGAGI. This CDR3 has 15 amino acids. V shed 6 bases, J shed 3 bases, and the junction held 8 bases outside the gene matches. The CDR3 coding sequence is TGTGCCAGCAGACCATCCGGGACAGGGAAAGAGACCCAGTACTTC. Encoded protein: CASRPSGTGKETQYF.